The 26 T cell receptor beta chains in this list originate from one sample, sequenced in a study of shared clonotypes between healthy human individuals. The method was immunoSEQ multiplex PCR; TCRdb's version includes in-frame clones alone and lacks a portion of them. The table records around 2,000,000 clones, about 94% of them present only once. Positive CCR7 selection of CD45RO-negative cells yielded the naive CD8 cells, and terminally differentiated effector memory CD45RA+ cells were excluded. Sequencing used naive CD8+ T cells sorted from blood. These TCRs come from a young man in good health.

Turning to this clone: Other nucleotide sequences from this sample produce the same CDR3. V and J are TRBV9 and TRBJ2-2; D ambiguous. The CDR3 length is 15 residues. The V gene's germline CDR1 is SGDLS and CDR2 YYNGEE. Trimming took 0 bases from V and 2 from J, leaving 8 bases between them. The CDR3 loop is CASSVGTVNTGELFF. In DNA form, the CDR3 reads TGTGCCAGCAGCGTAGGGACGGTCAACACCGGGGAGCTGTTTTTT.

This chain joins TRBV7-8 and TRBJ2-7; 13 positions match TRBD2. Germline CDR1 reads SGHVS; CDR2 reads FQNEAQ. The CDR3 extends over 16 amino acids. V lost 4 bases and J lost 6; bases outside the gene matches: 9. The CDR3 loop is CASSSLAGGPVSEQYF. DNA for the CDR3: TGTGCCAGCAGCTCACTAGCGGGAGGGCCGGTTTCCGAGCAGTACTTC. The entire variable domain, with the rest obtained from reference TRBV7-8 and TRBJ2-7, is as follows: GAGVSQSPRYKVAKRGQDVALRCDPISGHVSLFWYQQALGQGPEFLTYFQNEAQLDKSGLPSDRFFAERPEGSVSTLKIQRTQQEDSAVYLCASSSLAGGPVSEQYFGPGTRLTVT.

This clone was counted once. This chain uses TRBV19 with TRBJ2-7; D call uncertain. V was pared by 5 bases and J by 0 bases, with 8 bases between. The CDR3 sequence is 13 residues long. Germline values: CDR1 LNHDA, CDR2 SQIVND (reference sequence). The CDR3 loop reads CASSDLSSYEQYF. CDR3 nucleotide sequence: TGTGCCAGTAGTGATCTCAGCTCCTACGAGCAGTACTTC.

The chain uses TRBV28 and TRBJ2-7, with no clear D. CDR3 length: 13 residues. The V gene's germline CDR1 is MDHEN and CDR2 SYDVKM. V gave up 3 bases and J gave up 6 bases, with 12 bases separating them. The CDR3 DNA follows: TGTGCCAGCAGTTTTCGGAGAGACTCCGAGCAGTACTTC. Its protein is CASSFRRDSEQYF.

V gene TRBV5-1 combines with J gene TRBJ2-1, with D tentatively TRBD2 (5 bases). The CDR3 is made up of 13 amino acids. Germline lookup yields CDR1 SGHRS and CDR2 YFSETQ. Trimming took 2 bases from V and 9 from J, leaving 12 bases between them. The DNA of the CDR3 is TGCGCCAGCAGCTTACTAGTTTGGGGTGAGCAGTTCTTC. Translating it yields CASSLLVWGEQFF.

This clone was seen just once. Other nucleotide sequences in the sample specify the same CDR3. The V call is TRBV27, the J call TRBJ2-1; the D is unclear. Trimming shortened V by 2 bases and J by 7 bases, and 6 bases separated the two germline ends. This CDR3 is 12 amino acids long. The germline V gene has CDR1 MNHEY and CDR2 SMNVEV (reference sequence). The CDR3 DNA is TGTGCCAGCAGTTTAGTTAGTAATGAGCAGTTCTTC. It translates to CASSLVSNEQFF.

V gene TRBV4-1 combines with J gene TRBJ2-7; D tentatively reads TRBD1 or TRBD2 (6 bases each). The V end was cut by 1 base, the J end by 3 bases, with 16 bases between. CDR1 and CDR2 from the germline V gene are MGHRA and YSYEKL. This CDR3 region has 16 residues. CDR3 residues: CASSQGGAGLLYEQYF. The CDR3 nucleotides read TGCGCCAGCAGCCAAGGGGGGGCGGGACTCCTCTACGAGCAGTACTTC.

This chain uses TRBV27 with TRBJ2-5; TRBD1 aligns across 9 bases. CDR1 and CDR2 from the germline V gene are MNHEY and SMNVEV (reference sequence). The V and J ends lost 2 bases and 5 bases, in that order; junction bases with no gene match: 9. The CDR3 extends over 16 amino acids. In DNA form, the CDR3 reads TGTGCCAGCAGTTTAGGTTTGACAGGGGGTTTGGAGACCCAGTACTTC. The encoded protein is CASSLGLTGGLETQYF.

The rearrangement joins TRBV7-2 to TRBJ2-1, with D unresolved. The V end lost 0 bases, the J end lost 10 bases, and 13 bases lay between the germline ends. Germline V gene lookup returns CDR1 SGHTA and CDR2 FQGNSA. The CDR3 covers 14 residues. The CDR3 nucleotides read TGTGCCAGCAGCTTAGCACAAGGGTTTGAGGAGCAGTTCTTC. Translating gives CASSLAQGFEEQFF.

This rearrangement joins TRBV23-1 to TRBJ1-4, with D possibly TRBD1 on 6 matching bases. TRBV23-1 qualifies as an ORF whose function is uncertain. The CDR3 covers 21 residues. With 1 base removed from V and 0 bases from J, the gap between germline ends came to 24 bases. The CDR3 bases are TGCGCCAGCAGTCAATTTAGGACAGATTCGATCCTAAAAACAACTAATGAAAAACTGTTTTTT. Amino acid sequence: CASSQFRTDSILKTTNEKLFF.

The chain links TRBV5-1 to TRBJ2-3; TRBD2 is a possible D gene (5 bases). The germline gives CDR1 SGHRS, CDR2 YFSETQ. V was cut by 4 bases and J by 0 bases, with 9 bases left in between. The CDR3 loop spans 14 amino acids. The CDR3, as DNA: TGCGCCAGCAGCCCGACGGGGAGCACAGATACGCAGTATTTT. It translates to CASSPTGSTDTQYF.

The count of this clone is one. This chain uses TRBV5-1 with TRBJ2-7; D tentatively fits TRBD1 or TRBD2 (5 bases each). The germline gives CDR1 SGHRS, CDR2 YFSETQ. Trimming shortened V by 4 bases and J by 0 bases, and 17 bases separated the two germline ends. There are 16 residues in the CDR3. The CDR3 loop reads CASSATGTPSSYEQYF. The CDR3 DNA sequence: TGCGCCAGCAGCGCAACCGGGACGCCCAGCTCCTACGAGCAGTACTTC.

J is TRBJ1-2 and V is TRBV27; 7 positions match TRBD1. The V segment lost 3 bases and the J segment 6 bases; nucleotides outside the gene matches: 22. This CDR3 is 19 amino acids long. Germline loops: CDR1 MNHEY, CDR2 SMNVEV (reference sequence). Here the CDR3 reads CASSFIGPQGGKGSDGYTF. CDR3 sequence (DNA): TGTGCCAGCAGTTTTATTGGTCCCCAGGGGGGTAAGGGCTCGGATGGCTACACCTTC.

DNA of the CDR3: TGTGCCAGCAGCGAGTCCGGAGGGGCAGATACGCAGTATTTT. It encodes CASSESGGADTQYF. V and J are TRBV5-6 and TRBJ2-3; D might be TRBD2 (6 bases). There are 14 residues in the CDR3. The V and J ends lost 4 bases and 4 bases respectively, with 13 bases between them. CDR1 and CDR2 (germline): SGHDT, YYEEEE.

The J gene is TRBJ2-7, the V gene TRBV10-3; D may match TRBD1 or TRBD2 (5 bases each). The CDR3 has 13 amino acids. V gave up 3 bases and J gave up 4 bases, with 10 bases separating them. Looked up from germline, CDR1 is ENHRY and CDR2 is SYGVKD. For the CDR3, the DNA is TGTGCCATCAGTGATTCAGGGACGTACGAGCAGTACTTC. As protein: CAISDSGTYEQYF.

The chain has TRBV29-1 and TRBJ2-1; 10 nucleotides line up with TRBD2. The J segment lost 6 bases and the V segment lost 6 bases, leaving 2 bases of the junction unmatched. This CDR3 has 12 residues. Per germline, CDR1 SQVTM and CDR2 ANQGSEA. CDR3 sequence (DNA): TGCAGCGTCTGGACTAGCGGCAATGAGCAGTTCTTC. The encoded protein is CSVWTSGNEQFF.

This chain connects TRBV5-4 to TRBJ1-2; D is possibly TRBD1 (5 bases). The ends were cut back, 2 bases at V and 3 bases at J, with 14 bases in the middle. CDR3 length: 15 residues. Germline lookup yields CDR1 SGHNT and CDR2 YYREEE (reference sequence). CDR3 bases: TGTGCCAGCAGCTTCCTCCTAGGGGCAGACTATGGCTACACCTTC. Translated, it gives CASSFLLGADYGYTF. The variable domain in full, with the rest retrieved from reference TRBV5-4 and TRBJ1-2, is ETGVTQSPTHLIKTRGQQVTLRCSSQSGHNTVSWYQQALGQGPQFIFQYYREEENGRGNFPPRFSGLQFPNYSSELNVNALELDDSALYLCASSFLLGADYGYTFGSGTRLTVV.

The chain carries TRBV10-3 and TRBJ2-1; 10 positions match TRBD2. V was clipped by 10 bases and J by 5 bases; unmatched bases: 8. There are 14 residues in the CDR3. Per the germline V gene, CDR1 is ENHRY and CDR2 is SYGVKD. DNA for the CDR3: TGTGCCACCAGGACTAGCGGAGAAGACAATGAGCAGTTCTTC. This gives the protein CATRTSGEDNEQFF.

The chain recombines TRBV4-1 with TRBJ2-7; 7 positions agree with TRBD1. The CDR3 totals 13 residues. With V trimmed by 5 bases and J by 7 bases, 8 bases remained unmatched. Germline CDR1 MGHRA, CDR2 YSYEKL. The CDR3 protein is CASSNRGPLEQYF. The CDR3 DNA reads TGCGCCAGCAGCAACAGGGGCCCTTTGGAGCAGTACTTC.

V usage is TRBV27 and J usage is TRBJ1-2; 11 positions match TRBD1. Germline values: CDR1 MNHEY, CDR2 SMNVEV (reference sequence). After removal of 5 bases from V and 8 bases from J, the junction contained 4 bases not matched to a gene. The CDR3 has 13 residues. CDR3 nucleotide sequence: TGTGCCAGCAGTCCTCGGACAGGGGGCGGCTACACCTTC. Protein: CASSPRTGGGYTF.

V usage is TRBV10-1 and J usage is TRBJ2-5, with unresolved D. This CDR3 contains 13 residues. Per germline, CDR1 WNHNN and CDR2 SYGVQD (reference sequence). The V end lost 8 bases, the J end lost 4 bases, and 14 bases lay between the germline ends. The chain's CDR3 is CASPGPFLETQYF. For the CDR3, the DNA is TGCGCCAGCCCGGGCCCGTTCTTAGAGACCCAGTACTTC.

As to this clone: Relative to the germline gene, one junction end is altered; a read error may explain this. The chain employs TRBV6-1 and TRBJ2-5; no clear D. CDR3 length: 14 amino acids. The germline V gene encodes CDR1 MNHNS and CDR2 SASEGT. CDR3: CASSEEWGWETQYF. The DNA of the CDR3 is TGTGCCAGCAGCGAAGAATGGGGTTGGGAGACCCAGTACTTC.

V is TRBV7-2 and J is TRBJ1-3; D gene ambiguous. Trimming took 0 bases from V and 2 from J, leaving 2 bases between them. This CDR3 contains 13 residues. Germline V gene data show CDR1 as SGHTA and CDR2 as FQGNSA. In DNA, the CDR3 is TGTGCCAGCAGCTTAGCCCCTGGAAACACCATATATTTT. Protein sequence: CASSLAPGNTIYF.

The chain uses TRBV5-8 and TRBJ1-4, with D unresolved. This CDR3 has 16 residues. The germline gives CDR1 SGHTS, CDR2 YDEGEE. Trimming pared 3 bases from V and 2 bases from J, leaving 14 bases between. The CDR3 sequence is CASSSLAGVTNEKLFF. The CDR3 DNA reads TGTGCCAGCAGCTCCTTAGCCGGTGTCACTAATGAAAAACTGTTTTTT.

This rearrangement joins TRBV25-1 to TRBJ1-4; D possibly corresponds to TRBD1 (5 bases). The CDR3 has 18 residues. The ends were cut back, 5 bases at V and 8 bases at J, with 27 bases in the middle. CDR1 is MGHDK and CDR2 is SYGVNS in the germline V gene. In nucleotides, the CDR3 is TGTGCCAGCAGTCCCCGGGTGGGGATCCATGTGAAGGGGGAAAAACTGTTTTTT. Translation gives CASSPRVGIHVKGEKLFF.

The gene calls are TRBV6-1 and TRBJ1-3, with 7 bases fitting TRBD1. This CDR3 is 16 amino acids long. Trimming cost V 3 bases and J 1 base; bases outside gene matches: 6. The germline V gene has CDR1 MNHNS and CDR2 SASEGT. The DNA of the CDR3 is TGTGCCAGCAGTGACGACAGGGAGAGGTCTGGAAACACCATATATTTT. Protein sequence: CASSDDRERSGNTIYF.